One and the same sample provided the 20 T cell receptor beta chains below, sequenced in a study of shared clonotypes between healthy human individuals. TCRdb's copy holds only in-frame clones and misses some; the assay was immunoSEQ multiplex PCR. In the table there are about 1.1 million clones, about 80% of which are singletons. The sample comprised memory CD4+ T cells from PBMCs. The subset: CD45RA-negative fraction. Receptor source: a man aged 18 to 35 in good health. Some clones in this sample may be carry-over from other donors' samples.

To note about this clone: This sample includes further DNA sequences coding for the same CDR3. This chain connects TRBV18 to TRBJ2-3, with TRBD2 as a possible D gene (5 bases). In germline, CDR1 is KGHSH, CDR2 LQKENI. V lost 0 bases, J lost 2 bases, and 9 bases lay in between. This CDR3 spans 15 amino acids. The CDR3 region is CASSPPTRATDTQYF. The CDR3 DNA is TGTGCCAGCTCACCACCGACGAGGGCCACAGATACGCAGTATTTT. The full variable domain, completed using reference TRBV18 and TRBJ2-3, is NAGVMQNPRHLVRRRGQEARLRCSPMKGHSHVYWYRQLPEEGLKFMVYLQKENIIDESGMPKERFSAEFPKEGPSILRIQQVVRGDSAAYFCASSPPTRATDTQYFGPGTRLTVL.

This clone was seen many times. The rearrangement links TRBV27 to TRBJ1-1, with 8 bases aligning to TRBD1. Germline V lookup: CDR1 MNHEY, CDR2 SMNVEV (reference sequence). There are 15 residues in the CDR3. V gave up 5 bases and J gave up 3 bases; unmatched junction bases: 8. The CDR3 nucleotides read TGTGCCAGCAGTCCCTGGACAGGGCGGGACACTGAAGCTTTCTTT. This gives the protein CASSPWTGRDTEAFF.

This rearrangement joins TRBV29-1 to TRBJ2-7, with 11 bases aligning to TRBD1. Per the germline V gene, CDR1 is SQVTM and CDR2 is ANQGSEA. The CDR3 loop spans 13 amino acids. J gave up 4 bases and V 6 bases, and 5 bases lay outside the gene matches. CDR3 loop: CSVWTGGEYEQYF. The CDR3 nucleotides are TGCAGCGTATGGACAGGGGGCGAGTACGAGCAGTACTTC.

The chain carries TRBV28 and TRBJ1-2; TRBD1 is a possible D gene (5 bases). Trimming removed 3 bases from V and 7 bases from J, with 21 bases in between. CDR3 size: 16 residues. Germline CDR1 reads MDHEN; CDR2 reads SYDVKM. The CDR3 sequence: CASSFSGQGGGFGYTF. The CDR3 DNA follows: TGTGCCAGCAGTTTCTCCGGCCAGGGAGGCGGATTTGGCTACACCTTC.

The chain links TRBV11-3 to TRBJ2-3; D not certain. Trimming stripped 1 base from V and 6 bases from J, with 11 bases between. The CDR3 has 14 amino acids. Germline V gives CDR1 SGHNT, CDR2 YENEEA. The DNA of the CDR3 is TGTGCCAGCAGCTTAGGTGGAGCCTGGGATACGCAGTATTTT. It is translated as CASSLGGAWDTQYF.

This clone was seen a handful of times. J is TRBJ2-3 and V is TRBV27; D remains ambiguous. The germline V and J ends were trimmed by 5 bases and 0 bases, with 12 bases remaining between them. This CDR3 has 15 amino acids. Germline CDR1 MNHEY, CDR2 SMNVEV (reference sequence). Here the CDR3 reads CASSTQTLSTDTQYF. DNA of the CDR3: TGTGCCAGCAGTACCCAAACCCTCAGCACAGATACGCAGTATTTT.

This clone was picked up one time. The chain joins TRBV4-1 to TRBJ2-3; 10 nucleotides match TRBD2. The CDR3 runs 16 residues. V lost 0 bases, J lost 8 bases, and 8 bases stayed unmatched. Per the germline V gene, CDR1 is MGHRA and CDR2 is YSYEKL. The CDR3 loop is CASSQDQGTSVSTQYF. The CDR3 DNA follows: TGCGCCAGCAGCCAAGATCAGGGGACTAGCGTATCTACGCAGTATTTT.

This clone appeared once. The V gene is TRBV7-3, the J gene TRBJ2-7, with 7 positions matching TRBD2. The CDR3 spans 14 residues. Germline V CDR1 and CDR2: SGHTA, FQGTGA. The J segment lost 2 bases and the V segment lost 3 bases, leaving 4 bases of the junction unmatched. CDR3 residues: CASSLFGGTYEQYF. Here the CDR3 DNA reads TGTGCCAGCAGCTTGTTCGGGGGGACCTACGAGCAGTACTTC.

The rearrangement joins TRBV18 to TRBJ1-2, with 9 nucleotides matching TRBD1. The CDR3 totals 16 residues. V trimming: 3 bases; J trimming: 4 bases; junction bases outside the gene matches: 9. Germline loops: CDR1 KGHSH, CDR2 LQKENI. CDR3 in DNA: TGTGCCAGCTCACCGCCCGGGACAGGGTCGATCTATGGCTACACCTTC. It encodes CASSPPGTGSIYGYTF.

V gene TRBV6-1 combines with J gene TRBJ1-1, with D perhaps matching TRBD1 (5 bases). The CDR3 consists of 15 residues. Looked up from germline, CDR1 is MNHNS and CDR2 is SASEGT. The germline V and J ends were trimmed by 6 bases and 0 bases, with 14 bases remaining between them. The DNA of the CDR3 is TGTGCCAGCAGCGGGACTCCGGAATTGAACACTGAAGCTTTCTTT. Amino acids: CASSGTPELNTEAFF.

The CDR3 DNA reads as TGTGCCAGTCTTACTTCGGGTCAGCCCCAGCATTTT. Translated: CASLTSGQPQHF. The chain uses TRBV7-3 and TRBJ1-5; D is ambiguous. V lost 9 bases and J 6 bases, leaving 12 bases between the germline ends. The V gene's germline CDR1 is SGHTA and CDR2 FQGTGA. CDR3 size: 12 residues.

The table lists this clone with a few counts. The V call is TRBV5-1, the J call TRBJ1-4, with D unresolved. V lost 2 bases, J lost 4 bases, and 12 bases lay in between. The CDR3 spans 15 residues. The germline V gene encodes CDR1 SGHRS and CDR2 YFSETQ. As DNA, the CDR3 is TGCGCCAGCAGCTTCGGGAGGGCGAATAATGAAAAACTGTTTTTT. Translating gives CASSFGRANNEKLFF.

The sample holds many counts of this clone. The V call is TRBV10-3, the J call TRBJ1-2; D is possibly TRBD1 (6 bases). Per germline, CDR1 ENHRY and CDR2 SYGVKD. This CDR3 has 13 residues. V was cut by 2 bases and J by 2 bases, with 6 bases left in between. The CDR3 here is CAISETGNYGYTF. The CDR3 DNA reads TGTGCCATCAGTGAGACAGGGAACTATGGCTACACCTTC.

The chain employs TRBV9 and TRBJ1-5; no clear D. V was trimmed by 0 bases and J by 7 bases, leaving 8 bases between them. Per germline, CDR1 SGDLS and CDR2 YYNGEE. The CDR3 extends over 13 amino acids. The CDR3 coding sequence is TGTGCCAGCAGCGTAGATATCGGGCAGCCCCAGCATTTT. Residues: CASSVDIGQPQHF.

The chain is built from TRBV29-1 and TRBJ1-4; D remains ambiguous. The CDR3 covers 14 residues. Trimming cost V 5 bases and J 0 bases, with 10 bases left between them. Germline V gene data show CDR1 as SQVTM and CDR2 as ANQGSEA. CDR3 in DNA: TGCAGCGTTACTCTTGAGGCAACTAATGAAAAACTGTTTTTT. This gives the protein CSVTLEATNEKLFF.

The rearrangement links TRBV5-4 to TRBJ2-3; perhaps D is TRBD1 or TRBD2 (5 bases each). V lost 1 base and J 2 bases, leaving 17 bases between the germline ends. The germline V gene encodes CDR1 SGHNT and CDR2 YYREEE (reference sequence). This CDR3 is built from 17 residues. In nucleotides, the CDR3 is TGTGCCAGCAGCTTGTATGAGGGGCCAGGGTACACAGATACGCAGTATTTT. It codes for CASSLYEGPGYTDTQYF. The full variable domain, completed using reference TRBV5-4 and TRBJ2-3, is ETGVTQSPTHLIKTRGQQVTLRCSSQSGHNTVSWYQQALGQGPQFIFQYYREEENGRGNFPPRFSGLQFPNYSSELNVNALELDDSALYLCASSLYEGPGYTDTQYFGPGTRLTVL.

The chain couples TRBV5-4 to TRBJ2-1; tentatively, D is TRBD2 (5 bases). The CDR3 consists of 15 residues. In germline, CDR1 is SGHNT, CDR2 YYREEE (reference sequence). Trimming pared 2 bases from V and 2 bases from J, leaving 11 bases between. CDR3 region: CASSFEGSTYNEQFF. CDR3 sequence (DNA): TGTGCCAGCAGCTTTGAGGGATCAACCTACAATGAGCAGTTCTTC.

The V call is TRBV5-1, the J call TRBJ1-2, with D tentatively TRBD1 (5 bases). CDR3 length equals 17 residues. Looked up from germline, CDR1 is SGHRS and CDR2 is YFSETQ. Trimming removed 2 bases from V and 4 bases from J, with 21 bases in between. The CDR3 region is CASSLSMGDRWAYGYTF. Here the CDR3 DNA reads TGCGCCAGCAGCTTATCGATGGGGGACCGGTGGGCCTATGGCTACACCTTC.

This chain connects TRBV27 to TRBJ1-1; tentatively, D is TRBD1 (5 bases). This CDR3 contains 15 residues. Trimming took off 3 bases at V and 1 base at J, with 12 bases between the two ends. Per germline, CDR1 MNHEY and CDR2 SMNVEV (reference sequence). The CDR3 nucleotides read TGTGCCAGCAGTTTGGGGCCCCGACAGAACACTGAAGCTTTCTTT. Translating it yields CASSLGPRQNTEAFF.

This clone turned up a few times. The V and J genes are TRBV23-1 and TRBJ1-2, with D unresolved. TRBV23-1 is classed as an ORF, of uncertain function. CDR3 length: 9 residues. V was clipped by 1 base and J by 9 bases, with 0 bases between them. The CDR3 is CASSQCYTF. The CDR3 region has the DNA TGCGCCAGCAGTCAATGCTACACCTTC.